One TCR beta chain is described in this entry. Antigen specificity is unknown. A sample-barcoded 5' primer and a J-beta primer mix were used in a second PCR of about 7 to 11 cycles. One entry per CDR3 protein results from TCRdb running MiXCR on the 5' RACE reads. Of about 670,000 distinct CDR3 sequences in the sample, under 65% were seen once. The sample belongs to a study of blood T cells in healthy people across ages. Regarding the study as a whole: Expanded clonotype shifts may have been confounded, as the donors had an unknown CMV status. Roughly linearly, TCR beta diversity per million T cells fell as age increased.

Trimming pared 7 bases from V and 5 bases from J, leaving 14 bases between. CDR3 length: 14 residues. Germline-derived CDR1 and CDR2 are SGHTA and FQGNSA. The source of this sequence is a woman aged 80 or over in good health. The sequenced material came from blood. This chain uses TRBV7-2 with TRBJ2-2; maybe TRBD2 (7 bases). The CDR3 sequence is CASNRRGATGELFF. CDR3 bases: TGTGCCAGCAACCGACGGGGGGCGACCGGGGAGCTGTTTTTT.